This T cell receptor beta chain was profiled in a study of blood T cells in healthy people across ages. Study results and caveats: Diversity was higher, and naive CD4+ cells more numerous, in long-lived donors than in aged donors. The donors' CMV status was not determined, possibly confounding changes in expanded clonotypes. TCR beta diversity, measured per million T cells, fell in a roughly linear way with age.

Germline values: CDR1 MGHRA, CDR2 YSYEKL. This CDR3 has 14 residues. V shed 5 bases and J shed 8 bases, with 16 bases lying between them. Using a J-beta primer mix together with a sample-barcoded 5' primer, a second PCR was run for roughly 6 to 11 cycles. Each cDNA molecule, via a template-switch adaptor with 12 random nucleotides, was tagged. Via MiXCR, TCRdb re-called the 5' RACE reads, giving one row per CDR3 protein. The repertoire holds approximately 1.5 million distinct CDR3 sequences, with 40% to 45% as singletons. For this clonotype: What it binds is unknown.

The chain employs TRBV4-1 and TRBJ2-1; D gene ambiguous. Sequenced input: blood. The sequence was obtained from a woman aged 18 to 35 in good health. The CDR3 is CASSVRVGWDEQFF. CDR3 nucleotides: TGCGCCAGCAGCGTCCGGGTTGGGTGGGATGAGCAGTTCTTC.